This entry lists 28 T cell receptor beta chains sequenced from one sample in a study of beta chain features in type 1 diabetes. Their antigens are not known. Every bit of the isolated RNA underwent reverse transcription, so sequencing read expressed TCRB transcripts. Clones were read by immunoSEQ multiplex PCR, and TCRdb kept only the in-frame ones, dropping some. The sample has more than 300,000 clones, 9.6% seen once. General observations from the study: Across all four CD4+ subsets, people with type 1 diabetes showed modestly shorter TCRB CDR3s.

What was sequenced was central memory CD4+ T cells from blood. The origin of the receptors is a man aged 25-45 years with type 1 diabetes.

The chain has TRBV5-6 and TRBJ2-3, with 12 bases matching TRBD2. V shed 0 bases, J shed 1 base, and the junction held 6 bases outside the gene matches. The germline V gene encodes CDR1 SGHDT and CDR2 YYEEEE. The CDR3 spans 18 residues. This chain's CDR3 is CASSLVSLAGGGTDTQYF. The CDR3 DNA sequence: TGTGCCAGCAGCTTGGTCTCCCTAGCGGGAGGGGGCACAGATACGCAGTATTTT.

This chain uses TRBV18 with TRBJ1-3, with TRBD1 as a possible D gene (5 bases). V was trimmed by 3 bases and J by 4 bases, leaving 16 bases between them. This CDR3 contains 16 residues. Germline lookup yields CDR1 KGHSH and CDR2 LQKENI. The CDR3 loop is CASSPPMNGGGNTIYF. The DNA for the CDR3 is TGTGCCAGCTCACCGCCCATGAACGGGGGAGGAAACACCATATATTTT.

The V call is TRBV18, the J call TRBJ1-5, with D maybe TRBD1 (5 bases). Germline assignment: CDR1 KGHSH and CDR2 LQKENI. The CDR3 has 15 residues. The germline V and J ends were trimmed by 2 bases and 2 bases, with 10 bases remaining between them. This CDR3 is CASSPAGGGNQPQHF. As DNA, the CDR3 is TGTGCCAGCTCACCAGCGGGGGGAGGCAATCAGCCCCAGCATTTT.

The chain joins TRBV5-1 to TRBJ2-7; 9 positions agree with TRBD2. The length of the CDR3 is 15 residues. The V segment lost 4 bases and the J segment 5 bases; nucleotides outside the gene matches: 10. Germline lookup yields CDR1 SGHRS and CDR2 YFSETQ. CDR3 in DNA: TGCGCCAGCAGCACGGTAGCGGGAGTCATCGACGAGCAGTACTTC. Protein product: CASSTVAGVIDEQYF.

This clone was recorded many times. The chain links TRBV7-2 to TRBJ2-5; D is unclear. There are 15 residues in the CDR3. Trimming pared 5 bases from V and 7 bases from J, leaving 20 bases between. CDR1 is SGHTA and CDR2 is FQGNSA in the germline V gene. CDR3 bases: TGTGCCAGCAGCCCCATCTCAGGCTCGCCGGGGACCCAGTACTTC. Translation gives CASSPISGSPGTQYF.

The J gene is TRBJ1-2, the V gene TRBV18; 9 bases align to TRBD1. This CDR3 is 13 amino acids long. CDR1 and CDR2 from the germline V gene are KGHSH and LQKENI. V lost 6 bases to trimming and J lost 4 bases; unmatched junction nucleotides: 3. The CDR3 DNA sequence: TGTGCCAGCTCGGGGGACAGGGCCTATGGCTACACCTTC. It codes for CASSGDRAYGYTF.

This clone has only one observation. This chain joins TRBV12-5 and TRBJ2-2; 9 positions match TRBD1. With V trimmed by 6 bases and J by 7 bases, 12 bases remained unmatched. From germline, CDR1 is LGHNT and CDR2 FRNRAP. There are 16 residues in the CDR3. The CDR3 nucleotides are TGTGCTAGTGGAAAAAGACAGGGGGGCTCTGGCGGGGAGCTGTTTTTT. Protein: CASGKRQGGSGGELFF.

The table lists this clone with a few counts. V usage is TRBV10-3 and J usage is TRBJ1-1; no definite D call. The length of the CDR3 is 14 residues. CDR1 ENHRY and CDR2 SYGVKD come from the germline V gene. Trimming removed 3 bases at V and 0 bases at J, with 8 bases between. The CDR3 sequence: CAISDIAVNTEAFF. CDR3 bases: TGTGCCATCAGTGATATAGCCGTGAACACTGAAGCTTTCTTT.

This clone occurred a few times. V gene TRBV4-1 combines with J gene TRBJ2-3, with D possibly being TRBD2 (6 bases). Trimming cost V 1 base and J 4 bases, with 12 bases left between them. The CDR3 spans 15 residues. Germline CDR1 is MGHRA and CDR2 is YSYEKL. CDR3 region: CASSQGRRDPDTQYF. For the CDR3, the DNA is TGCGCCAGCAGCCAAGGGAGGCGGGATCCAGATACGCAGTATTTT.

V gene TRBV4-3 combines with J gene TRBJ2-7; the D gene is possibly TRBD2 (6 bases). V was clipped by 1 base and J by 2 bases, with 12 bases between them. CDR3 length equals 15 residues. Germline CDR1 and CDR2: LGHNA and YSLEER. The CDR3 nucleotides read TGCGCCAGCAGCCAAGCCGGGACTGAGACCTACGAGCAGTACTTC. Its protein is CASSQAGTETYEQYF.

This clone was counted a few times. J is TRBJ2-7 and V is TRBV28; 9 bases align to TRBD1. With 7 bases clipped from V and 2 bases from J, the junction kept 6 bases outside the gene matches. The CDR3 loop spans 14 amino acids. The germline V gene encodes CDR1 MDHEN and CDR2 SYDVKM. This CDR3 reads CASTPGQGAYEQYF. DNA for the CDR3: TGTGCCAGCACCCCGGGACAGGGCGCCTACGAGCAGTACTTC.

The chain combines TRBV7-3 with TRBJ2-1; TRBD2 is a possible D gene (6 bases). V was shortened by 5 bases and J by 0 bases, with 14 bases between the two germline ends. Germline loops: CDR1 SGHTA, CDR2 FQGTGA. The CDR3 has 16 amino acids. This CDR3 reads CASSPHLSGSYNEQFF. The CDR3 DNA sequence: TGTGCCAGCAGCCCCCACCTTAGCGGCTCCTACAATGAGCAGTTCTTC.

This sequence joins TRBV9 and TRBJ1-2, with TRBD1 as a possible D gene (6 bases). In germline, CDR1 is SGDLS, CDR2 YYNGEE. V was trimmed by 3 bases and J by 4 bases, leaving 13 bases between them. The CDR3 is made up of 14 amino acids. As DNA, the CDR3 is TGTGCCAGCAGCGCCCTACAGGGAGGCTATGGCTACACCTTC. The encoded protein is CASSALQGGYGYTF.

This clone was counted a few times. The V and J genes are TRBV6-5 and TRBJ1-1, with D possibly being TRBD1 (5 bases). The CDR3 runs to 16 residues. V lost 2 bases and J lost 3, with 16 bases in between. Germline CDR1 reads MNHEY; CDR2 reads SVGAGI. DNA of the CDR3: TGTGCCAGCAGTTACGGGACGGCCTTTTTTGACACTGAAGCTTTCTTT. The encoded protein is CASSYGTAFFDTEAFF.

This clone turned up a few times. The V and J genes are TRBV21-1 and TRBJ1-1. TRBV21-1 is flagged as a pseudogene. The CDR3 totals 12 residues. CDR3 protein: CASSHWGKRAFF. For the CDR3, the DNA is TGTGCCAGCAGCCACTGGGGTAAGCGGGCTTTCTTT.

The V gene is TRBV9, the J gene TRBJ2-2; TRBD1 matches 8 bases. Trimming cost V 3 bases and J 7 bases; bases outside gene matches: 5. This CDR3 spans 14 amino acids. Germline V gives CDR1 SGDLS, CDR2 YYNGEE. The CDR3 region is CASSGQGIGGELFF. The CDR3 nucleotides read TGTGCCAGCAGCGGACAGGGGATCGGCGGGGAGCTGTTTTTT.

This clone has just one count. The chain recombines TRBV6-5 with TRBJ1-1; D gene uncertain. Germline assignment: CDR1 MNHEY and CDR2 SVGAGI. With 7 bases removed from V and 4 bases from J, the gap between germline ends came to 16 bases. The CDR3 spans 14 residues. In DNA form, the CDR3 reads TGTGCCAGCATGATACATCAGCTCGGCACTGAAGCTTTCTTT. This encodes CASMIHQLGTEAFF.

The chain combines TRBV10-3 with TRBJ2-3, with 9 nucleotides matching TRBD1. After removal of 11 bases from V and 4 bases from J, the junction contained 7 bases not matched to a gene. From germline, CDR1 is ENHRY and CDR2 SYGVKD. The CDR3 has 13 residues. DNA for the CDR3: TGTGCCTCGGGACAGGGATACGCAGATACGCAGTATTTT. Encoded protein: CASGQGYADTQYF.

The chain combines TRBV19 with TRBJ2-7; 7 nucleotides agree with TRBD2. This CDR3 region has 15 residues. With V trimmed by 6 bases and J by 6 bases, 14 bases remained unmatched. Per germline, CDR1 LNHDA and CDR2 SQIVND (reference sequence). CDR3 in amino acids: CASRISGSTRGEQYF. As DNA, the CDR3 is TGTGCCAGTAGAATTAGCGGGTCCACAAGGGGCGAGCAGTACTTC.

The V gene is TRBV9, the J gene TRBJ2-3; D gene ambiguous. Germline V CDR1 and CDR2: SGDLS, YYNGEE. The CDR3 sequence is 18 residues long. Trimming cost V 0 bases and J 0 bases, with 17 bases left between them. The CDR3 DNA follows: TGTGCCAGCAGCGTAGGTCAATTAGGGTTTTCTAGCACAGATACGCAGTATTTT. Its translation: CASSVGQLGFSSTDTQYF.

This clone was picked up a small number of times. The rearrangement links TRBV29-1 to TRBJ2-5, with TRBD1 identical over 8 bases. The CDR3 has 12 amino acids. Germline V gene sequence: CDR1 SQVTM, CDR2 ANQGSEA. Losses at the gene ends were 5 bases for V and 5 bases for J; bases not matched to a gene: 4. CDR3 sequence (DNA): TGCAGCGTTTCGGACAGGGCGGAGACCCAGTACTTC. This gives the protein CSVSDRAETQYF.

This rearrangement joins TRBV2 to TRBJ2-5; weak D call: TRBD1 (6 bases). This CDR3 region has 14 residues. Germline V lookup: CDR1 SNHLY, CDR2 FYNNEI. V was shortened by 2 bases and J by 1 base, with 8 bases between the two germline ends. The CDR3 region has the DNA TGTGCCAGCAGTGAAACAGGGCCCCAAGAGACCCAGTACTTC. Translation gives CASSETGPQETQYF.

There are many counts of this clone. The J gene is TRBJ2-4, the V gene TRBV5-4; 7 bases map to TRBD2. The trim removed 0 bases at V and 3 bases at J, leaving 6 bases unmatched. Germline V CDR1 and CDR2: SGHNT, YYREEE (reference sequence). This CDR3 has 16 amino acids. CDR3 in amino acids: CASSLALGEGKNIQYF. The CDR3 nucleotides are TGTGCCAGCAGCTTGGCTCTAGGGGAGGGCAAAAACATTCAGTACTTC.

This clone turned up a few times. Here the CDR3 reads CASSYQDFSTDTQYF. The CDR3 region has the DNA TGTGCCAGCAGTTACCAGGACTTCTCCACAGATACGCAGTATTTT. The chain employs TRBV6-6 and TRBJ2-3; possibly TRBD2 for D (5 bases). There are 15 residues in the CDR3. CDR1 and CDR2 (germline): MNHNY, SVGAGI (reference sequence). The germline V and J ends were trimmed by 2 bases and 2 bases, with 11 bases remaining between them.

The chain employs TRBV7-9 and TRBJ2-2, with 13 bases lining up with TRBD2. J lost 6 bases, V lost 5 bases, and 6 bases had no gene match. The CDR3 contains 16 residues. Per germline, CDR1 SEHNR and CDR2 FQNEAQ (reference sequence). The CDR3 loop reads CASSPPGLAGPGELFF. The CDR3 nucleotides are TGTGCCAGCAGCCCACCGGGACTAGCGGGGCCCGGGGAGCTGTTTTTT.

This clone was seen at least ten times. The rearrangement uses TRBV9 and TRBJ2-7; tentatively, D is TRBD1 (7 bases). This CDR3 contains 16 residues. Germline V gene data show CDR1 as SGDLS and CDR2 as YYNGEE. V was cut by 0 bases and J by 4 bases, with 17 bases left in between. CDR3 amino acids: CASSVGPGGLTYEQYF. CDR3 nucleotide sequence: TGTGCCAGCAGCGTAGGGCCAGGGGGACTGACATACGAGCAGTACTTC.

The chain carries TRBV11-1 and TRBJ1-1; 7 bases fit TRBD1. Germline assignment: CDR1 SGHAT and CDR2 FQDESV (reference sequence). The length of the CDR3 is 14 residues. The V and J ends lost 5 bases and 1 base, in that order; junction bases with no gene match: 4. CDR3 loop: CASSTRQGNTEAFF. The CDR3 nucleotides are TGTGCCAGCAGCACTAGACAGGGGAACACTGAAGCTTTCTTT.

This clone has more than one count but fewer than ten. The chain has TRBV7-3 and TRBJ1-1; D ambiguous. Per germline, CDR1 SGHTA and CDR2 FQGTGA. Between the trimmed V and J ends, which lost 4 bases and 3 bases, there was a span of 9 bases. The CDR3 runs 13 residues. In nucleotides, the CDR3 is TGTGCCAGCAGCTACAGTACTTACACTGAAGCTTTCTTT. Amino acids: CASSYSTYTEAFF.